A selection of T cell receptor beta chains follows, all from one sample in a study of blood T cell repertoires in COVID-19. Assay: immunoSEQ multiplex PCR; the TCRdb copy retains only in-frame clones and omits some. Of 490,000 or so clones detected, roughly nine tenths appear once; the ten largest clones hold 8% to 9.5%. Sequences were obtained from PBMCs or T cells enriched from blood (not recorded which). These receptors all come from a woman aged 55-70 years who had recovered from COVID-19. Each CDR3 is given with its conserved first and last residue. The order of the fields is J gene, D gene, V gene, clone size, CDR3 DNA, CDR3 protein. D genes are given only for firm matches. A row's size may be missing; if present it is once, few, many or a size class.

>TRBJ2-3|TRBD2|TRBV11-3|.
TGTGCCAGCAGCTCAAGACTAGCGGGGGCCTACACAGATACGCAGTATTTT
CASSSRLAGAYTDTQYF
>TRBJ1-5|.|TRBV19|.
TGTGCCAGTAAGATAAGGGGTCTGCTCCCATTATTCAACAATCAGCCCCAGCATTTT
CASKIRGLLPLFNNQPQHF
>TRBJ1-1|.|TRBV11-3|.
TGTGCCAGCACCGCCCATCCGAGCACTGAAGCTTTCTTT
CASTAHPSTEAFF
>TRBJ1-2|.|TRBV19|.
TGTGCCAGCACCAACCAAGGGGGGGTTTCTAACTATGGCTACACCTTC
CASTNQGGVSNYGYTF
>TRBJ2-3|.|TRBV4-2|.
TGTGCCAGCAGCCAAGATTCGTCAGATACGCAGTATTTT
CASSQDSSDTQYF
>TRBJ1-2|.|TRBV19|.
TGTGCCAGTAGGCATCCCAGGGGAACCCCTAGTGACTATGGCTACACCTTC
CASRHPRGTPSDYGYTF
>TRBJ1-2|TRBD1|TRBV10-3|.
TGTGCCATCAGTGAAGGGACAGCTTATTTCTACTATGGCTACACCTTC
CAISEGTAYFYYGYTF
>TRBJ1-5|TRBD1|TRBV19|.
TGTGCCAGTAGTCCAGGACAGGGGGGTCAGCCCCAGCATTTT
CASSPGQGGQPQHF
>TRBJ2-7|TRBD1|TRBV10-3|.
TGTGCCATCAGTGGACAGGGGTGGGAGCAGTACTTC
CAISGQGWEQYF
>TRBJ2-2|TRBD1|TRBV30|.
TGTGCCTGGACAGCCTTAAGGACAGGGGTCACCGGGGAGCTGTTTTTT
CAWTALRTGVTGELFF
>TRBJ2-7|.|TRBV2|.
TGTGCCAGCAGTGAATCCAGAGTGGGAGGTTACGAGCAGTACTTC
CASSESRVGGYEQYF
>TRBJ2-7|.|TRBV6-5|.
TGTGCCAGCAGTTACGGGCAGGGCCCCCAAGGCGAGCAGTACTTC
CASSYGQGPQGEQYF
>TRBJ2-2|.|TRBV5-1|.
TGCGCCAGCAGCTTGGCCGGGGGAGGCACCGGGGAGCTGTTTTTT
CASSLAGGGTGELFF
>TRBJ2-7|TRBD1|TRBV2|.
TGTGCCAGCAGTGAAAGGACAGGAGGAGGCGAGCAGTACTTC
CASSERTGGGEQYF
>TRBJ2-3|.|TRBV25-1|.
TGTGCCAGCACGGCAGGATTCACAGATACGCAGTATTTT
CASTAGFTDTQYF
>TRBJ1-1|.|TRBV19|.
TGTGCCAGTTCGGACGGGGGTAGCTTTACTGAAGCTTTCTTT
CASSDGGSFTEAFF
>TRBJ1-4|.|TRBV6-1|.
TGTGCCAGCAGTGAACCAGGGGACCATGAAAAACTGTTTTTT
CASSEPGDHEKLFF
>TRBJ1-4|.|TRBV5-1|.
TGCGCCAGCAGCTCCGGACAGCCAACTAATGAAAAACTGTTTTTT
CASSSGQPTNEKLFF
>TRBJ2-3|TRBD2|TRBV10-1|.
TGCGCCAGCAGTGAGCGGACTAGCGTAAATACGCAGTATTTT
CASSERTSVNTQYF
>TRBJ2-2|TRBD1|TRBV5-1|.
TGCGCCAGCAGCTTGGCCGGGACAGGGTCCGGGGAGCTGTTTTTT
CASSLAGTGSGELFF
>TRBJ1-2|TRBD1|TRBV7-2|.
TGTGCCAGCAGCTTAGCGCTTAGGACAGGGGCTGAACTTAACTATGGCTACACCTTC
CASSLALRTGAELNYGYTF
>TRBJ1-4|TRBD1|TRBV6-5|.
TGTGCCAGTAGGGACAGTGCAACTAATGAAAAACTGTTTTTT
CASRDSATNEKLFF
>TRBJ1-2|.|TRBV5-4|.
TGTGCCAGCAGCTTGGACGCCCAGGGATACTATGGCTACACCTTC
CASSLDAQGYYGYTF
>TRBJ1-6|TRBD1|TRBV25-1|once
TGTGCCAGCAGTGAATACGCCAGACAGGGTACACCCCTCCACTTT
CASSEYARQGTPLHF
>TRBJ1-1|.|TRBV5-6|.
TGTGCCAGCAGCTTGGGACATCGCGCTGAAGCTTTCTTT
CASSLGHRAEAFF
>TRBJ1-3|.|TRBV10-2|once
TGCGCCAGCAGTGAGGACAGGCACGATAGTTTCGCCATATATTTT
CASSEDRHDSFAIYF
>TRBJ1-4|.|TRBV6-5|.
TGTGCCACCGCGGGTAGAGCTAATGAAAAACTGTTTTTT
CATAGRANEKLFF